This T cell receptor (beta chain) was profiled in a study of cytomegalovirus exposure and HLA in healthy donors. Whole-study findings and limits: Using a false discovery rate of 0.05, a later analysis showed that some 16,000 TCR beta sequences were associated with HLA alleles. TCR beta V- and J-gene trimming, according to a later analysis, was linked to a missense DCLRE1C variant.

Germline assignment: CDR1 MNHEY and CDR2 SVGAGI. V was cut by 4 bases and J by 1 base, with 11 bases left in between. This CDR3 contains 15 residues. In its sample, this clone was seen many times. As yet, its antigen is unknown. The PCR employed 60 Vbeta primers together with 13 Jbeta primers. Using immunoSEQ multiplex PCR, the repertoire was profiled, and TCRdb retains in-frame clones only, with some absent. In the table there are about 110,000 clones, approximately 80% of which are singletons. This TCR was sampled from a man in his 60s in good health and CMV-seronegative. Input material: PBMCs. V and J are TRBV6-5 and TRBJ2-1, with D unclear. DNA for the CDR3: TGTGCCAGCAGTTCCTCCTTCGGGTCCTACAATGAGCAGTTCTTC. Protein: CASSSSFGSYNEQFF.